This T cell receptor beta chain was sequenced during a study of graft-versus-host responses after intestinal transplantation. Overall study context: Multivisceral, liver-intestinal, or isolated intestinal transplants were performed in recipients.

This CDR3 has 15 residues. V was trimmed by 7 bases and J by 5 bases, leaving 15 bases between them. CDR1 is MNHEY, CDR2 SVGAGI, per germline. Turning to this clone: Its antigen is undetermined.

Sequencing used immunoSEQ multiplex PCR; TCRdb keeps in-frame clones, though not all of them. The repertoire consists of roughly 100,000 clones, with more than 85% occurring once and the leading ten covering more than 0.9%. Study-wide results and limits: Ileal or blood samples showed some GvH clones first, and such clones were also found in recipient marrow.

V and J are TRBV6-5 and TRBJ1-6; D call uncertain. This sample comprised unstimulated CD8+ T cells sorted from spleen or lymph node cells, obtained before intestinal transplant. This clonotype originated in a human donor who received an intestinal transplant. CDR3 DNA: TGTGCCAGCACCCCGGGGAGGCAGCATAATTCACCCCTCCACTTT. It encodes CASTPGRQHNSPLHF.